These 20 T cell receptor beta chains originate from one sample sequenced in a study of beta chain features in type 1 diabetes. Findings and limits, study-wide: Shortening that was moderate but significant affected the TCRB CDR3s of Type 1 diabetes patients in all four CD4+ subsets.

Which antigens these TCRs recognize remains unknown. The study reverse transcribed the entire isolated RNA, so it sequenced expressed TCRB transcripts. This table comes from immunoSEQ multiplex PCR, and its TCRdb copy is limited to in-frame clones, with some not included. Among roughly 130,000 clones listed, around 15% were seen once. The sample consisted of central memory CD4+ T cells from blood. All receptors derive from a man aged 25 to 45 with type 1 diabetes.

There are many counts of this clone. The V and J genes are TRBV5-4 and TRBJ2-1; no definite D call. The CDR3 is made up of 12 amino acids. V was clipped by 4 bases and J by 7 bases, with 9 bases between them. Germline V CDR1 and CDR2: SGHNT, YYREEE (reference sequence). CDR3 coding DNA: TGTGCCAGCAGCCGTCATGTGAATGAGCAGTTCTTC. Translation: CASSRHVNEQFF.

This sequence joins TRBV5-4 and TRBJ2-5, with 7 bases matching TRBD2. This CDR3 spans 14 amino acids. Germline CDR1 SGHNT, CDR2 YYREEE (reference sequence). Unmatched junction bases numbered 2, after V lost 0 bases and J lost 3 bases. The CDR3 loop is CASSLAGLEETQYF. CDR3 coding DNA: TGTGCCAGCAGCTTGGCCGGACTAGAAGAGACCCAGTACTTC.

This clone has just a few counts. The chain links TRBV7-2 to TRBJ2-7, with TRBD1 as a possible D gene (6 bases). V lost 3 bases and J lost 2, with 8 bases in between. Germline V gene sequence: CDR1 SGHTA, CDR2 FQGNSA. This CDR3 is 13 amino acids long. CDR3 in amino acids: CASSFRGPYEQYF. In DNA form, the CDR3 reads TGTGCCAGCAGCTTCAGGGGTCCCTACGAGCAGTACTTC.

This clone was seen a few times. V gene TRBV28 combines with J gene TRBJ2-1; TRBD1 agrees at 8 bases. CDR1 and CDR2 from the germline V gene are MDHEN and SYDVKM. Germline trimming cut 8 bases from V and 4 bases from J; bases unmatched to any gene: 4. The CDR3 is 13 residues long. The CDR3 DNA reads TGTGCCAGCGTGGGACAGGCTTACAATGAGCAGTTCTTC. Translated, it gives CASVGQAYNEQFF. Filled out from reference TRBV28 and TRBJ2-1, the complete variable domain reads DVKVTQSSRYLVKRTGEKVFLECVQDMDHENMFWYRQDPGLGLRLIYFSYDVKMKEKGDIPEGYSVSREKKERFSLILESASTNQTSMYLCASVGQAYNEQFFGPGTRLTVL.

This clone came up a few times. This rearrangement joins TRBV14 to TRBJ2-7; D may be TRBD1 or TRBD2 (5 bases each). CDR1 SGHDN and CDR2 FVKESK come from the germline V gene. CDR3 length equals 16 residues. V was trimmed by 0 bases and J by 0 bases, leaving 12 bases between them. The CDR3 here is CASSQERGLSSYEQYF. For the CDR3, the DNA is TGTGCCAGCAGCCAAGAGAGGGGCCTAAGCTCCTACGAGCAGTACTTC. Full variable domain (remainder filled in from reference TRBV14 and TRBJ2-7): EAGVTQFPSHSVIEKGQTVTLRCDPISGHDNLYWYRRVMGKEIKFLLHFVKESKQDESGMPNNRFLAERTGGTYSTLKVQPAELEDSGVYFCASSQERGLSSYEQYFGPGTRLTVT.

The gene calls are TRBV9 and TRBJ1-5; D not resolved. The V end lost 0 bases, the J end lost 4 bases, and 11 bases lay between the germline ends. Germline-derived CDR1 and CDR2 are SGDLS and YYNGEE. The CDR3 has 15 residues. The CDR3 nucleotides read TGTGCCAGCAGCGTAGGCTTGTTGGGGAATCAGCCCCAGCATTTT. Residues: CASSVGLLGNQPQHF. Together with reference TRBV9 and TRBJ1-5, the CDR3 gives the full variable domain: DSGVTQTPKHLITATGQRVTLRCSPRSGDLSVYWYQQSLDQGLQFLIQYYNGEERAKGNILERFSAQQFPDLHSELNLSSLELGDSALYFCASSVGLLGNQPQHFGDGTRLSIL.

The chain employs TRBV10-3 and TRBJ2-2; D gene ambiguous. The V gene lost 2 bases and the J gene lost 2 bases, with 9 bases spanning the gap. Germline V gene data show CDR1 as ENHRY and CDR2 as SYGVKD. The CDR3 is made up of 15 amino acids. CDR3 DNA: TGTGCCATCAGTGAGGGACCCCATAACACCGGGGAGCTGTTTTTT. It specifies CAISEGPHNTGELFF.

A few counts support this clone. V is TRBV5-8 and J is TRBJ2-1; TRBD1 or TRBD2 may be the D gene (5 bases each). The CDR3 is 16 amino acids. Germline assignment: CDR1 SGHTS and CDR2 YDEGEE. V lost 4 bases and J lost 4, with 18 bases in between. Written as DNA, the CDR3 is TGTGCCAGCAGCGTGACGGGGCAGAGGGGTTACAATGAGCAGTTCTTC. Translated, it gives CASSVTGQRGYNEQFF.

V usage is TRBV18 and J usage is TRBJ2-4; TRBD1 matches at 9 bases. The CDR3 consists of 13 residues. Germline V lookup: CDR1 KGHSH, CDR2 LQKENI. V shed 5 bases, J shed 8 bases, and the junction held 4 bases outside the gene matches. This CDR3 is CASSSGQGYIQYF. Here the CDR3 DNA reads TGTGCCAGCTCATCCGGACAGGGGTACATTCAGTACTTC.

The V gene is TRBV7-3, the J gene TRBJ2-7; D unresolved. The CDR3 runs to 15 residues. The germline V gene encodes CDR1 SGHTA and CDR2 FQGTGA. V lost 2 bases and J lost 5, with 16 bases in between. For the CDR3, the DNA is TGTGCCAGCAGCTTAGGGCTCAGCCCAGTGGACGAGCAGTACTTC. Translating it yields CASSLGLSPVDEQYF.

The table lists this clone with many counts. The gene calls are TRBV23-1 and TRBJ2-1; D is uncertain. TRBV23-1 is labeled an ORF, and its function is uncertain. The CDR3 length is 10 residues. Trimming stripped 1 base from V and 9 bases from J, with 1 base between. The CDR3 region has the DNA TGCGCCAGCAGTCAATTTGAGCAGTTCTTC. Translating gives CASSQFEQFF.

This clone has more than one count but fewer than ten. The chain is built from TRBV18 and TRBJ2-1, with 8 positions matching TRBD1. The CDR3 is 15 residues long. V shed 3 bases and J 9 bases; nucleotides not matched to a gene: 10. Germline V gene sequence: CDR1 KGHSH, CDR2 LQKENI. The chain's CDR3 is CASSPAGTGYREQFF. The CDR3 DNA is TGTGCCAGCTCACCGGCCGGGACAGGCTATCGTGAGCAGTTCTTC.

J is TRBJ2-2 and V is TRBV2, with D hard to call. V lost 3 bases, J lost 4 bases, and 9 bases lay in between. Looked up from germline, CDR1 is SNHLY and CDR2 is FYNNEI. The CDR3 extends over 14 amino acids. The DNA for the CDR3 is TGTGCCAGCAGTGACCTCCGGAGCACCGGGGAGCTGTTTTTT. Encoded protein: CASSDLRSTGELFF.

This clone was picked up a small number of times. This chain links TRBV5-1 with TRBJ2-1; D not certain. The germline V gene encodes CDR1 SGHRS and CDR2 YFSETQ. The CDR3 sequence is 14 residues long. Trimming removed 2 bases at V and 15 bases at J, with 21 bases between. The CDR3: CASSFSLYTEPWFF. DNA of the CDR3: TGCGCCAGCAGCTTCTCCCTATACACCGAACCGTGGTTCTTC.

V is TRBV7-2 and J is TRBJ2-3; 8 bases agree with TRBD2. The germline CDR1 and CDR2 sequences are SGHTA and FQGNSA. Trimming cost V 3 bases and J 5 bases; bases outside gene matches: 7. The CDR3 is 15 amino acids. The chain's CDR3 is CASSLGGLGLDTQYF. Here the CDR3 DNA reads TGTGCCAGCAGCTTGGGGGGACTAGGGTTAGATACGCAGTATTTT. The full variable domain, in which reference TRBV7-2 and TRBJ2-3 provide the parts outside the CDR3, is GAGVSQSPSNKVTEKGKDVELRCDPISGHTALYWYRQSLGQGLEFLIYFQGNSAPDKSGLPSDRFSAERTGGSVSTLTIQRTQQEDSAVYLCASSLGGLGLDTQYFGPGTRLTVL.

The CDR3 DNA reads TGTGCCAGCTCACCACCGGGGATAGGTTTCTACGAGCAGTACTTC. It is translated as CASSPPGIGFYEQYF. The chain recombines TRBV18 with TRBJ2-7; no clear D gene. Germline assignment: CDR1 KGHSH and CDR2 LQKENI. This CDR3 has 15 amino acids. With 0 bases removed from V and 3 bases from J, the gap between germline ends came to 12 bases.

This clone has just a few counts. The genes are TRBV25-1 and TRBJ1-5; possible D gene TRBD1, 6 bases. Germline V gene sequence: CDR1 MGHDK, CDR2 SYGVNS. The CDR3 is made up of 14 amino acids. V was clipped by 2 bases and J by 5 bases, with 10 bases between them. CDR3 sequence (DNA): TGTGCCAGCAGTGAACTCAGGGGAGATCAGCCCCAGCATTTT. It yields the protein CASSELRGDQPQHF.

The chain couples TRBV14 to TRBJ1-2, with a weak D call TRBD1 (5 bases). The V end lost 4 bases, the J end lost 5 bases, and 8 bases lay between the germline ends. The CDR3 has 12 amino acids. The germline V gene has CDR1 SGHDN and CDR2 FVKESK. CDR3 bases: TGTGCCAGCAGCCCGGCAGGGTATGGCTACACCTTC. Translating it yields CASSPAGYGYTF.

This clone was found many times. This rearrangement joins TRBV11-2 to TRBJ2-1; TRBD1 matches at 10 bases. The CDR3 length is 15 residues. Trimming cost V 4 bases and J 6 bases; bases outside gene matches: 6. Per the germline V gene, CDR1 is SGHAT and CDR2 is FQNNGV. CDR3 in DNA: TGTGCCAGCAGCTATGGGTGGACAGGGGGCAATGAGCAGTTCTTC. This translates into CASSYGWTGGNEQFF.

A few counts support this clone. V gene TRBV7-9 combines with J gene TRBJ2-1; D unclear. The V and J ends lost 4 bases and 9 bases respectively, with 10 bases between them. Germline CDR1 is SEHNR and CDR2 is FQNEAQ (reference sequence). The CDR3 consists of 12 residues. Here the CDR3 reads CASSSEGIEQFF. For the CDR3, the DNA is TGTGCCAGCAGCTCTGAAGGTATTGAGCAGTTCTTC. The whole variable domain, remainder taken from reference TRBV7-9 and TRBJ2-1, is DTGVSQNPRHKITKRGQNVTFRCDPISEHNRLYWYRQTLGQGPEFLTYFQNEAQLEKSRLLSDRFSAERPKGSFSTLEIQRTEQGDSAMYLCASSSEGIEQFFGPGTRLTVL.